The text below deals with one T cell receptor (beta chain). What antigen it recognizes has not been identified. No much larger clone is present one base from it, and per-base qualities are unavailable. The record originates from a study of shared clonotypes between healthy human individuals (dated by TCRdb to 2020 to 2021). Turning to the overall study: The cohort comprised two women and a few men aged 18 to 49 years. For each donor, CD4 naive and CD4 memory were each run on three plates, CD8 naive on two plates, and CD8 memory on one plate. Per donor, leukapheresis produced somewhere between about 0.85 and 10 billion PBMCs. Libraries were prepared and TCR repertoires were sequenced by different laboratories using diverse techniques, in order to increase sequencing depth and limit assay-specific biases. To estimate repertoire size and how much clonotypes are shared between individuals, the study performed deep sequencing of blood TCR repertoires from five healthy adults.

Overall study results and their limits: Incomplete sequencing was indicated by rarefaction of sorted-subset datasets, despite the large sequencing depth. Pairwise subsampling led to the expectation that sequencing depth would affect the degree of clonotype sharing among donors. About 5% of naive CD4, 3% to 4% of naive CD8, 2.3% of memory CD4, and roughly 0.4% of memory CD8 clonotypes were shared across several donors. Because the study included a small number of donors, the genetic and exposure-history diversity represented was limited. Naive subsets generally had larger estimated clonotype richness than memory subsets did. Higher generation probabilities were observed for clonotypes shared by all four sorted-subset donors than for non-shared clonotypes. Only blood was sampled, and tissue TCR repertoires likely differ from those in blood.

Using the deep immunoSEQ assay, TCR CDR3 regions were amplified from genomic DNA by multiplex PCR. Extracted genomic DNA from each cell subset was distributed evenly across all wells of several immunoSEQ 96-well plates, and each plate was treated as a replicate. Each replicate PCR for sorted subsets received about 200 ng genomic DNA, equal to roughly 30,000 T cell genomes. The purified libraries were quantified using a Qubit 3.0 fluorometer, sized with a Bioanalyzer 2100, and then quantified again using the KAPA Library Quantification kit. Each immunoSEQ 96-well plate was sequenced on its own single-read 150-cycle Illumina NextSeq 550 flow cell. The authors' pipeline ran thus. Because the immunoSEQ output included only junctional sequences and no quality scores, the filtering could not be the same as the filtering used for full-length reads. To assign V/J genes and CDR3, sequences were annotated using PyIR, a Python wrapper for IgBLAST v1.9, with IMGT germline references. Reads were removed for weak V/J assignments (E-value above 1e-6), missing CDR3, stop codons, out-of-frame junctions, or ambiguous translated residues. V3J clonotypes were defined as sequences sharing the same inferred V gene, J gene, and CDR3 amino acid sequence. The percentage overlap between two repertoires was calculated by dividing the number of shared unique clonotypes by the size of the smaller repertoire. Richness of each repertoire was evaluated using RTK rarefaction, the Chao1 estimator, and Recon v2.1 estimates of unobserved clonotypes. For all TCRbeta clonotypes obtained by the gDNA method from a handful of donors, generation probabilities were computed with OLGA. TCRdb took over this immuneACCESS table, retaining in-frame rearrangements with V and J assigned. Such tables are incomplete; in checked studies, under half of the missing clones stem from an unresolved V gene, and the remainder is unexplained. V and J calls and clone size are copied from that table; D and trimming were computed from the DNA. The sample table records 660,000 or so clones; around 96% of these occur just once. Of the sample, approximately 0.1% is held by the ten largest clones.

The CDR3 sequence holds 13 residues, the cysteine and phenylalanine included. Just the 39-base CDR3 DNA is kept, in frame starting at base 1. The trim is 5 bases for V and 2 bases for J, with a gap of 10 bases between the germline ends. CDR1 and CDR2, per the germline V gene, are MDHEN and SYDVKM. CD8 naive samples were CD45RO-negative cells positively selected for CCR7, giving a CD45RA+CCR7+ population that excluded TemRA cells. The donors were healthy, HIV-negative adults with no recently reported acute infections or vaccinations. Only Caucasian adults living in Nashville, Tennessee, USA were represented among the donors. Blood was obtained by leukapheresis, after which PBMCs were separated by Ficoll-Histopaque density gradient centrifugation and cryopreserved in liquid nitrogen vapor phase. Analytical flow cytometry was used to check the purity and quantity of each magnetically sorted T cell population. Genomic DNA was isolated from each sorted fraction and quantified by UV absorbance on a Nanodrop 2000c.

The material sequenced was naive CD8+ T cells sorted from blood. The sample's cell subset or site label is to be understood as: CD45RA+CCR7+. The sequence was collected from a woman in her thirties in good health. The chain was built from TRBV28 and TRBJ2-7, with no confidently assigned D gene. This receptor carries the CDR3 CASSRRATYEQYF. At the DNA level, the sequence is TGTGCCAGCAGTCGACGGGCCACCTACGAGCAGTACTTC.